This T cell receptor beta chain was retrieved from a study of T cell clonality in common variable immunodeficiency. Study-wide results and caveats: Fewer TCRbeta clones were shared among CVID subjects than controls. Fewer deletions and N-nucleotide insertions were reportedly seen in common variable immunodeficiency TCR beta sequences. CVID subjects showed higher TCRbeta clonality than healthy controls.

This clone was seen many times. What it binds is not known. The read finishes 3 residues shy of the CDR3 end, and the germline J gene is used to complete it. Repertoires were generated with immunoSEQ multiplex PCR, while TCRdb's copy carries only in-frame clones and drops some. This sample comprises tens of thousands of clones, none seen once only. The V segment lost 10 bases and the J segment 6 bases; nucleotides outside the gene matches: 7. Germline V gives CDR1 LNHDA, CDR2 SQIVND (reference sequence). The CDR3 has 14 amino acids. The receptor was isolated from a person between 18 and 70 years old in good health. The sample was peripheral blood mononuclear cells. The chain employs TRBV19 and TRBJ2-1; 12 nucleotides match TRBD2. The CDR3 DNA, read in part, is TGTGCCACCCGGACTAGCGGGAATCTCAATGAG. Encoded protein: CATRTSGNLNE. The entire CDR3 sequence reads CATRTSGNLNEQFF.